This T cell receptor (beta chain) is drawn from a study of post-analysis software for immune sequencing data. The CDR3 is made up of 13 amino acids. The ends were cut back, 3 bases at V and 8 bases at J, with 10 bases in the middle. This clonotype has only a few counts. Its target is unknown. Tagging with unique molecular identifiers was a feature of the TCR beta cDNA libraries. A single record per CDR3 protein comes from TCRdb applying MiXCR to the PCR reads. The sample consists of fewer than 850,000 distinct CDR3 sequences, roughly 27% of them appearing once. Study results and caveats: Pronounced co-clustering by F measure was evident among identically batched samples. The study found TRBV5-6, TRBV5-1 and TRBV20-1 among four to six TRBV segments more frequent in patients than controls.

The sample taken for sequencing was blood. The chain has TRBV12-3 or TRBV12-4 and TRBJ1-4, with D possibly being TRBD1 (5 bases). This receptor was identified in a girl under 18 with multiple sclerosis. CDR3 residues: CASSLGQAEKLFF. The CDR3 region has the DNA TGTGCCAGCAGTTTGGGGCAGGCGGAAAAACTGTTTTTT.